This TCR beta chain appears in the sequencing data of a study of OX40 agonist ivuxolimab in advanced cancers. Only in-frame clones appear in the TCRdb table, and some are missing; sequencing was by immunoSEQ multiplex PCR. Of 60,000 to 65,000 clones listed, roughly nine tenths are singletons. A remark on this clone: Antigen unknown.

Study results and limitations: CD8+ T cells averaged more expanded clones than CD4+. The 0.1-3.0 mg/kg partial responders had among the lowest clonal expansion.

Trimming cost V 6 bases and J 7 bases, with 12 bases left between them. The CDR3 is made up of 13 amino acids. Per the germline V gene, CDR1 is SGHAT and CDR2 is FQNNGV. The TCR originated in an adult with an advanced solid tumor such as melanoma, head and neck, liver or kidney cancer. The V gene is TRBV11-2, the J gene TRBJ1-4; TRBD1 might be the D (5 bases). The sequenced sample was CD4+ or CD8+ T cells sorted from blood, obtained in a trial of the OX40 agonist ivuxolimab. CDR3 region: CASSSDSLEKLFF. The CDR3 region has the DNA TGTGCCAGCAGTTCAGACAGCCTTGAAAAACTGTTTTTT. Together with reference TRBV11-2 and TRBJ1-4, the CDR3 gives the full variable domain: EAGVAQSPRYKIIEKRQSVAFWCNPISGHATLYWYQQILGQGPKLLIQFQNNGVVDDSQLPKDRFSAERLKGVDSTLKIQPAKLEDSAVYLCASSSDSLEKLFFGSGTQLSVL.